This T cell receptor beta chain originates from a study of shared T cell receptors in the human thymus (dated by TCRdb to the early 2020s). Turning to the overall study: The study examined how the human thymus generates shared, self-reactive T-cell receptor alpha chains.

From a lookup of the germline V gene, CDR1 and CDR2 are SGHRS and YFSETQ. Compared with germline, V lacks 5 bases and J lacks 1 base; bases without a gene match: 6. The CDR3 spans 17 residues, from the cysteine through the phenylalanine. Only the CDR3 region is kept as DNA, spanning 51 bases read in frame from base 1. Regarding this clone: Its antigen is not yet known. Base qualities are not recorded, but no much larger clone differs from it by a single base.

Libraries were built with the immunoSEQ multiplex PCR assay. This immuneACCESS table, as held by TCRdb, lists in-frame sequences with V and J called but not all clones. Of the missing ones, under half trace to an unresolved V gene in checked studies; the others have no known cause. The sample table lists under 450,000 clones, more than 85% of them with a count of one. The ten largest clonotypes hold approximately 0.02% of the sample. The source material was thymocytes. The chain uses TRBV5-1 and TRBJ2-2; 12 middle bases align to TRBD2. The source is a human donor. Here the CDR3 is given as CASSRLAGGENTGELFF. The nucleotide sequence reads TGCGCCAGCAGTCGGCTAGCGGGAGGGGAGAACACCGGGGAGCTGTTTTTT.